This T cell receptor beta chain was recovered during a study of shared clonotypes between healthy human individuals. Study findings and constraints: Clonotypes shared by all four sorted-subset donors had higher generation probabilities than non-shared clonotypes. With a handful of donors compared, approximately 5.5% of naive CD4 clonotypes were shared.

About this clone itself: No antigen is known for it.

All of the donors resided in Nashville, Tennessee, and each was a Caucasian adult. This CDR3 contains 16 residues. The V gene end was trimmed by 4 bases and the J gene end by 3 bases; junction bases not matched to a gene: 7. The germline CDR1 and CDR2 sequences are MGHDK and SYGVNS. The repertoire was sequenced with immunoSEQ multiplex PCR; TCRdb's copy has only in-frame clones and lacks some. This table holds 2 million to 2.5 million clones, approximately 96% found once. The chain couples TRBV25-1 to TRBJ2-7; 12 bases fit TRBD2. The source is a man aged 18 to 30 in good health. The sequenced sample was naive CD4+ T cells sorted from blood. Subset reported: CD45RA+ positively selected. CDR3 residues: CASSGDGLAGLYEQYF. The CDR3 bases are TGTGCCAGCAGTGGGGACGGACTAGCGGGACTCTACGAGCAGTACTTC.